This T cell receptor (beta chain) was identified during a study of CD8 T cells in ankylosing spondylitis (dated by TCRdb to the late 2010s). About the investigation overall: The study set out to find disease-linked TCR variants by profiling T cell receptor beta repertoires in ankylosing spondylitis patients and healthy donors. The full study cohort comprised around 23 ankylosing spondylitis patients and approximately 100 healthy donors. Peripheral blood was sampled, and synovial fluid was also collected from ankylosing spondylitis patients. The paper as a whole reports these results and caveats: Some TCR beta motif variants had previously been reported in synovial fluid and blood of reactive arthritis patients, which suggested common disease-initiation mechanisms. According to the report, matched synovial fluid samples from ankylosing spondylitis patients were significantly enriched for the disease-linked clones. In peripheral blood, the disease-linked clones were found at relatively low frequencies and had a CD8+ phenotype. Blood from ankylosing spondylitis patients appeared to be characterized by a TCR beta motif made up of 8 or 9 highly homologous amino acid variants.

This clonotype has at least ten counts. It lacks a known antigen. The input lacks base qualities; no much larger clone sits a single base away. CDR1 and CDR2 are read off the germline V gene (reference sequence) as DFQATT and SNEGSKA. The junction carries 16 bases between V and J, which are trimmed by 0 bases and 3 bases respectively. The CDR3 measures 16 amino acids from cysteine to phenylalanine. Of all the DNA, just the CDR3 is kept, 48 bases in frame from base 1. The sequencer was an Illumina HiSeq 2500. TCR beta libraries were prepared by quantitative 5'-RACE with molecular barcodes. On the study's bioinformatics: Disease-linked TCR variants were identified with a new computational method built on a probabilistic model of VDJ rearrangement. The public reads were reprocessed in TCRdb via fastp at Q25 and MiXCR, keeping in-frame beta chains. Here each entry gathers all rows of one CDR3 protein and keeps the most common genes and DNA. What appears here as the V and J calls and clone size reflects TCRdb's work, not the paper's. The sample data list fewer than 50,000 distinct CDR3 sequences, and 11% of these were observed just once. The ten largest clonotypes hold 1.4% of the sample.

The sample comprised blood, either unsorted or a sorted T cell fraction (not recorded which). The rearranged segments are TRBV20-1 and TRBJ2-3, and perhaps TRBD2 as D gene, on 6 matching bases. The sequence was obtained from a male donor with ankylosing spondylitis or in good health (not recorded which). The DNA sequence reads TGCAGTGCTAGAGATCTCTTTGGGGGGTTGACAGATACGCAGTATTTT. Translated, this is CSARDLFGGLTDTQYF.